These 3 T cell receptor beta chains came from one sample sequenced in a study of OX40 agonist ivuxolimab in advanced cancers. Clones were read by immunoSEQ multiplex PCR, and TCRdb kept only the in-frame ones, dropping some. Of about 42,000 clones listed, more than 70% were seen once; the top ten hold approximately 15%. Sequencing used CD4+ or CD8+ T cells sorted from blood, obtained in a trial of the OX40 agonist ivuxolimab. Receptors were obtained from an adult with an advanced solid tumor such as melanoma, head and neck, liver or kidney cancer.

The CDR3 DNA sequence: TGTGCCAGCAGCCTGCAAGGCACAGATACGCAGTATTTT. Translation: CASSLQGTDTQYF. V gene TRBV7-3 combines with J gene TRBJ2-3; D uncertain. Germline V CDR1 and CDR2: SGHTA, FQGTGA. V was trimmed by 5 bases and J by 1 base, leaving 7 bases between them. The CDR3 has 13 residues.

The chain combines TRBV5-1 with TRBJ2-5; D perhaps matches TRBD1 (6 bases). Trimming shortened V by 5 bases and J by 5 bases, and 10 bases separated the two germline ends. CDR3 size: 12 residues. Germline V gives CDR1 SGHRS, CDR2 YFSETQ. CDR3 in amino acids: CASRAGAETQYF. The CDR3 coding sequence is TGCGCCAGCAGGGCAGGGGCGGAGACCCAGTACTTC. The entire variable domain, with the rest obtained from reference TRBV5-1 and TRBJ2-5, is as follows: KAGVTQTPRYLIKTRGQQVTLSCSPISGHRSVSWYQQTPGQGLQFLFEYFSETQRNKGNFPGRFSGRQFSNSRSEMNVSTLELGDSALYLCASRAGAETQYFGPGTRLLVL.

This chain joins TRBV15 and TRBJ1-1; weak D call: TRBD1 (6 bases). The ends were cut back, 5 bases at V and 1 base at J, with 14 bases in the middle. Germline CDR1 and CDR2: LNHNV and YYDKDF (reference sequence). This CDR3 is 15 amino acids long. This chain's CDR3 is CATSAQTTGNTEAFF. The CDR3 bases are TGTGCCACCAGCGCGCAAACGACAGGGAACACTGAAGCTTTCTTT. Filled out from reference TRBV15 and TRBJ1-1, the complete variable domain reads DAMVIQNPRYQVTQFGKPVTLSCSQTLNHNVMYWYQQKSSQAPKLLFHYYDKDFNNEADTPDNFQSRRPNTSFCFLDIRSPGLGDTAMYLCATSAQTTGNTEAFFGQGTRLTVV.